This T cell receptor beta chain is drawn from a study of T cells after yellow fever vaccination. Study-wide findings and caveats: The secondary response was weaker, and its peak arrived faster, on day 5 versus 15. Overlap between CD4 and CD8 compartments was detected for a small share of clonotypes.

The V gene's germline CDR1 is SGHTA and CDR2 FQGNSA. The CDR3 runs to 13 residues. The V end was cut by 3 bases, the J end by 3 bases, with 8 bases between. This clonotype has a count of ten or more. The antigen is not known. The 5'RACE template-switching step produced TCR cDNA and added a universal primer site and UMIs. TCRdb reprocessed the 5' RACE reads with MiXCR, giving one entry per CDR3 protein. The sample contains just over 250,000 distinct CDR3 sequences, over 4.5% of which appear only once. The origin of this receptor is a man aged 18-30 years who received the YFV17D yellow fever vaccine. The genes are TRBV7-2 and TRBJ2-5; D may be TRBD2 (6 bases). The sequenced sample was CD4+ T cells sorted from PBMCs, obtained on the day of the yellow fever booster vaccination. DNA of the CDR3: TGTGCCAGCAGCTTTGGCGGGGAAGAGACCCAGTACTTC. Its protein is CASSFGGEETQYF.